This entry features one TCR beta chain sequence. This sample was included in a study of OX40 agonist ivuxolimab in advanced cancers. Study information: Patients' therapy was ivuxolimab, an antibody that acts as an agonist of OX40 (CD134). Patient treatment consisted of intravenous ivuxolimab administration every 2 weeks at 0.01 to 10 mg/kg. Three partial responders included one hepatocellular carcinoma patient and two cutaneous melanoma patients.

The CDR3 covers 13 residues. CDR1 SGHKS and CDR2 YYEKEE come from the germline V gene (reference sequence). The V and J ends lost 0 bases and 8 bases respectively, with 8 bases between them. Assay used: immunoSEQ multiplex PCR; TCRdb lists only in-frame clones, some missing. Found here are about 59,000 clones, approximately 84% of them singletons; the top ten hold about 2.1%. The V and J genes are TRBV5-5 and TRBJ1-4; D ambiguous. The sample was CD4+ or CD8+ T cells sorted from blood, taken in a trial of the OX40 agonist ivuxolimab. The sequence derives from an adult with an advanced solid tumor such as melanoma, head and neck, liver or kidney cancer. CDR3 residues: CASSLEPWEKLFF. Written as DNA, the CDR3 is TGTGCCAGCAGCTTGGAGCCCTGGGAAAAACTGTTTTTT. The complete variable domain, with remaining parts taken from reference TRBV5-5 and TRBJ1-4, reads DAGVTQSPTHLIKTRGQQVTLRCSPISGHKSVSWYQQVLGQGPQFIFQYYEKEERGRGNFPDRFSARQFPNYSSELNVNALLLGDSALYLCASSLEPWEKLFFGSGTQLSVL.